This T cell receptor (beta chain) was captured by sequencing in a study of tumor-infiltrating lymphocytes in primary liver carcinoma. On the study more broadly: Patients, male and female, were 30 to 69 years old. Stage T1-T3 N0M0 and a size of about 4.2 to 11 cm characterized the tumors.

It was from approximately 22-30 mg of unsorted bulk tissue that RNA and DNA were co-extracted. Starting from roughly 540 ng of total RNA, TCR beta cDNA was produced with a primer in the constant region. ARM-PCR was slightly modified, and three nested multiplex PCR rounds with it gave rise to the TCR beta libraries. A C-beta reverse primer and TRBV1-TRBV30 forward primers served in each of the first two PCR rounds, at approximately 10 cycles apiece. TCRdb independently ran MiXCR on the multiplex PCR reads; one entry per CDR3 protein. Here the sample spans 100,000 to 120,000 distinct CDR3 sequences, approximately 78% being singletons. This CDR3 region has 15 residues. Germline CDR1 and CDR2: SGHRS and YFSETQ. Remarks on this clonotype: One end of the junction does not line up with germline, which may come from a read error.

This chain joins TRBV5-1 and TRBJ1-2, with D possibly TRBD1 on 5 matching bases. Sequencing was done on a sample of liver tumor tissue from sampling region 3. Subset denoted: tumor region T3, left-lateral pole. The sequence came from a man aged 35 to 55 with primary liver carcinoma and hepatitis B virus infection. CDR3 loop: CASSYNGGTGYGYTF. The CDR3 bases are TGTGCCAGCAGCTACAACGGGGGAACGGGCTATGGCTACACCTTC.